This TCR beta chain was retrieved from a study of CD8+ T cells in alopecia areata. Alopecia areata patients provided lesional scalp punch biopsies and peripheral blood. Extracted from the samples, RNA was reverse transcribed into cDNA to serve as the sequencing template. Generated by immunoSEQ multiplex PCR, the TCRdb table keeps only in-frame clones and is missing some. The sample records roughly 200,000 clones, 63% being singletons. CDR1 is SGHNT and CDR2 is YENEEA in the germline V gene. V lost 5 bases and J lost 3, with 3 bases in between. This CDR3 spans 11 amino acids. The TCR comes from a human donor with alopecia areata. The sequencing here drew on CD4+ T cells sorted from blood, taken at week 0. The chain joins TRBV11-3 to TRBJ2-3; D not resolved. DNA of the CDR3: TGTGCCAGCAGCCAGACAGATACGCAGTATTTT. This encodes CASSQTDTQYF.